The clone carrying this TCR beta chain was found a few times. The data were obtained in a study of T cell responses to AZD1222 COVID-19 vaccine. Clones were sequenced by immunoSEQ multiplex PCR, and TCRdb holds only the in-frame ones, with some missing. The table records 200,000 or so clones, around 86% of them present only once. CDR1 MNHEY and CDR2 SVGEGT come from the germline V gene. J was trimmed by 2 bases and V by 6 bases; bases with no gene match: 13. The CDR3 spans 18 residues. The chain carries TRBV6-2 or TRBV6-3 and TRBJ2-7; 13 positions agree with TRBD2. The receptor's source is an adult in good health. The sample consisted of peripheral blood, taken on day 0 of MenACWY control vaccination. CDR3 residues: CASSPTRLAGGHAYEQYF. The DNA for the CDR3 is TGTGCCAGCAGCCCTACTAGACTAGCGGGAGGCCACGCCTACGAGCAGTACTTC.